The rows below give T cell receptor beta chains drawn from one sample of a study of blood T cell repertoires in COVID-19. Profiled with immunoSEQ multiplex PCR; TCRdb holds only in-frame clones, not every one. The repertoire has approximately 350,000 clones, under 95% of them found once; the top ten carry roughly 3%. The specimen sequenced was peripheral blood. Every receptor here comes from a woman between 18 and 29 years old who had recovered from COVID-19. CDR3s include the opening cysteine and the closing phenylalanine or tryptophan. Fields, in order: V gene, CDR3 protein.

TRBV7-8	CASSLSSETQYF
TRBV4-3	CASSQDTQGDTEAFF
TRBV12-3/TRBV12-4	CASTEGTGTLHTF
TRBV6-6	CASSYGNTGGPQHF
TRBV6-5	CASSSTTGGGTEAFF
TRBV7-2	CASSPGLADEQFF
TRBV7-2	CASSPPQASVTDTQYF
TRBV14	CASSRSGGALQETQYF
TRBV5-1	CASTTSGGEGETQYF
TRBV30	CAWSVRGGGYTF
TRBV12-5	CATGREVEAFF
TRBV7-2	CASSSGGYSNQPQHF
TRBV28	CASSVLAGLAGHTDTQYF
TRBV6-2/TRBV6-3	CASSYSTGGAFF
TRBV7-2	CASSLRQGGTEAFF
TRBV6-2/TRBV6-3	CASSYWVAGVHTGELFF
TRBV11-3	CASSLGSETQYF
TRBV5-1	CASRVSVYGYTF
TRBV12-3/TRBV12-4	CASSAGTGWLF
TRBV11-3	CASSLGGRVAETQYF
TRBV29-1	CSVDGSGAEYGYTF
TRBV5-1	CASSLEAAGTYNEQFF
TRBV9	CASSVARDRGGTGELFF
TRBV2	CASSEGRYQETQYF
TRBV11-2	CASSLGQGADTEAFF
TRBV9	CASSVDQGLAGVETQYF
TRBV7-2	CASSLYGRGLSSEQFF
TRBV5-1	CASSLFGLASDTQYF
TRBV2	CASRWALAASSSYNEQFF
TRBV5-5	CASSLGTSGELFF
TRBV2	CASSLADSNTGELFF
TRBV21-1	CASSKALAAGGLYNEQFF
TRBV7-8	CASSLAELAGAETQYF
TRBV28	CASSPGTGTPEAFF
TRBV13	CASSLEVGQRTEAFF
TRBV6-2/TRBV6-3	CASSYELEGRDNQPQHF
TRBV24-1	CATSDPLSEFTDTQYF
TRBV9	CASSVVGRGEAFF
TRBV24-1	CATSAGTGFGKLFF
TRBV20-1	CSASPHRGGSNQPQHF
TRBV9	CASSPRTTVDNTEAFF
TRBV7-9	CASSFSDSVWFF
TRBV20-1	CSVLLFGEQFF
TRBV12-3/TRBV12-4	CASGTSGYNEQFF
TRBV5-3	CARSFLYEKLFF
TRBV6-5	CASSYGLRGGEKLFF
TRBV5-1	CASSLVVSGSPEQFF
TRBV5-1	CASSFLFLRQGHNGYTF
TRBV11-2	CASSLGTGTSGQPQHF
TRBV29-1	CSVAGEAPRDEQFF
TRBV6-2/TRBV6-3	CASSPALERSGTDTQYF
TRBV6-5	CASGLQGANQPQHF
TRBV12-3/TRBV12-4	CASSFQASALHF